This T cell receptor (beta chain) was observed in a study of blood T cell repertoires in COVID-19. Study context: Samples taken during acute and convalescent COVID-19 were collected in the United States, Italy and Spain. Nucleic acid was either cDNA or gDNA, and it came from T cells, B-cell-depleted T cells, or PBMCs.

Data came from immunoSEQ multiplex PCR; TCRdb stores just in-frame clones and leaves some out. Among about 140,000 clones listed, roughly 85% were seen once. Per the germline V gene, CDR1 is KGHSH and CDR2 is LQKENI. V lost 3 bases to trimming and J lost 3 bases, with 8 bases between them. The CDR3 consists of 14 residues. The V call is TRBV18, the J call TRBJ2-2, with D maybe TRBD2 (6 bases). This TCR was sampled from a man aged 50 to 60 with acute or convalescent COVID-19. Input material: peripheral blood. CDR3 loop: CASSPRRDTGELFF. The CDR3, as DNA: TGTGCCAGCTCACCTCGGAGGGACACCGGGGAGCTGTTTTTT.